The TCR beta chain under discussion was sequenced for a study of T-cell memory formation after mild COVID-19. V was cut by 5 bases and J by 4 bases, with 12 bases left in between. Per the germline V gene, CDR1 is SEHNR and CDR2 is FQNEAQ (reference sequence). This CDR3 is built from 14 residues. TCRdb used MiXCR to reprocess the 5' RACE reads, holding one entry per CDR3 protein. In the table there are 75,000 to 95,000 distinct CDR3 sequences, about 15% of which are singletons. The TCR sequence derives from a man between 18 and 35 years old who had mild COVID-19 (a few samples of this study predate the infection). Cell type and time point are not known. The chain is built from TRBV7-9 and TRBJ1-5; D is ambiguous. Sequencing used PBMCs or a T cell subset sorted from them (not recorded which). CDR3: CASSQKDGNQPQHF. The CDR3 DNA is TGTGCCAGCAGCCAGAAGGACGGAAATCAGCCCCAGCATTTT.